This record looks at one T cell receptor beta chain sequence and its context. The data are from a study of cytomegalovirus exposure and HLA in healthy donors. This CDR3 region has 12 residues. Germline V gene data show CDR1 as MNHNS and CDR2 as SASEGT. V lost 2 bases and J 5 bases, leaving 7 bases between the germline ends. PCR used 60 Vbeta primers and 13 Jbeta primers. Profiling relied on immunoSEQ multiplex PCR, and the TCRdb table lists in-frame clones only, not all of them. The sample carries roughly 150,000 clones, 82% recorded once. The V gene is TRBV6-1, the J gene TRBJ2-7; no clear D. The sample comprised PBMCs. This TCR was sampled from a male donor in good health and CMV-seronegative. Here the CDR3 DNA reads TGTGCCAGCAGTGAAACGGAGAACGAGCAGTACTTC. As protein: CASSETENEQYF.